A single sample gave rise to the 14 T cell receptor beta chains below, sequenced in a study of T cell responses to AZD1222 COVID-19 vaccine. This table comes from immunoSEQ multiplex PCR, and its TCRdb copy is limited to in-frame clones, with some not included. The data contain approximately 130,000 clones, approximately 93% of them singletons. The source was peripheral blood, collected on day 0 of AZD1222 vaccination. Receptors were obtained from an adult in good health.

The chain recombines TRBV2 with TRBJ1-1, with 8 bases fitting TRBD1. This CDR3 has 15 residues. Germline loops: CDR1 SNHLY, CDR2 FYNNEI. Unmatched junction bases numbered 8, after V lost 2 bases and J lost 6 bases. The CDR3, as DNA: TGTGCCAGCAGTGAACGGACAGGGTCTAGCGCTGAAGCTTTCTTT. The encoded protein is CASSERTGSSAEAFF.

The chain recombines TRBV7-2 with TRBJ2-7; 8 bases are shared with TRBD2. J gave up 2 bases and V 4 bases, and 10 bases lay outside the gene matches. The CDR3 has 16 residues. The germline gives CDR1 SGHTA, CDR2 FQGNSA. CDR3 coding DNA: TGTGCCAGCAGCTATCTAGCGGGCCGGCCCCCCTACGAGCAGTACTTC. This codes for CASSYLAGRPPYEQYF.

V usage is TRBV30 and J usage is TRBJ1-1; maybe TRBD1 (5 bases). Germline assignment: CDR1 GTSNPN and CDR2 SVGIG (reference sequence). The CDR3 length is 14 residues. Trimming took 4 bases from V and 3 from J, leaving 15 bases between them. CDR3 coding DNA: TGTGCCTGGACCGTAGGAGGGGTAGACACTGAAGCTTTCTTT. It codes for CAWTVGGVDTEAFF.

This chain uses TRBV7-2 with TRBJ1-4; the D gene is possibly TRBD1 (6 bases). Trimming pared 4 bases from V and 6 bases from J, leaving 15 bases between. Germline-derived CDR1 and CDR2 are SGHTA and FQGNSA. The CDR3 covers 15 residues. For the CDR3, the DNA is TGTGCCAGCAGCTCCACAGGGAACTTAGATGAAAAACTGTTTTTT. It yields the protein CASSSTGNLDEKLFF.

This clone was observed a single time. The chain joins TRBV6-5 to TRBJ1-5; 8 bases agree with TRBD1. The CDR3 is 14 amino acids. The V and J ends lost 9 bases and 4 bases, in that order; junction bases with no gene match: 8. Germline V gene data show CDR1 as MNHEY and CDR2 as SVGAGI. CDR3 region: CASGKTGENQPQHF. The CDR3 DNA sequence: TGTGCCAGTGGTAAGACAGGGGAGAATCAGCCCCAGCATTTT.

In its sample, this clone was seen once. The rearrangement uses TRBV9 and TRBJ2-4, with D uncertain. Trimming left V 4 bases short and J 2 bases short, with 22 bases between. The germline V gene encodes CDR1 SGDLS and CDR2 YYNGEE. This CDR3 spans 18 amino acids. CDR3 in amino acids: CASSPSPEKGSSKNIQYF. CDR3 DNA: TGTGCCAGCAGCCCTTCCCCGGAGAAGGGTAGCTCCAAAAACATTCAGTACTTC.

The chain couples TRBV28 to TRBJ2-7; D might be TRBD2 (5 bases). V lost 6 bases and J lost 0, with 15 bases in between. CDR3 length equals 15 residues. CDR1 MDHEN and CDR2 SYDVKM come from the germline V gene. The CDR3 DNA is TGTGCCAGCAGGCGGGCATCCTTATTCTCCTACGAGCAGTACTTC. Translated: CASRRASLFSYEQYF.

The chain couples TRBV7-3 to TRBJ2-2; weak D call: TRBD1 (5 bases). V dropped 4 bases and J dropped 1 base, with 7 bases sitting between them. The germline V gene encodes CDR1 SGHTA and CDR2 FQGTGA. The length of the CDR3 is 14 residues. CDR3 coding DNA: TGTGCCAGCAGCTCGACAGTGAACACCGGGGAGCTGTTTTTT. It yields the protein CASSSTVNTGELFF.

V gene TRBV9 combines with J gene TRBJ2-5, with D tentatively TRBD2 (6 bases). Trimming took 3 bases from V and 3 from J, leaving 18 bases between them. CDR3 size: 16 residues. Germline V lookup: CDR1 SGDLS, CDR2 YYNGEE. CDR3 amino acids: CASSGLVFGGEETQYF. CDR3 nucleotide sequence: TGTGCCAGCAGCGGCCTCGTATTCGGGGGAGAAGAGACCCAGTACTTC.

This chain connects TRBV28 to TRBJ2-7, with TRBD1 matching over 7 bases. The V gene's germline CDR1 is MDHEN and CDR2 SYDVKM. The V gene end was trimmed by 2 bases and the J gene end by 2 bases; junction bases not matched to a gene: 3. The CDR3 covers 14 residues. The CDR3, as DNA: TGTGCCAGCAGTTTAGTTCAGGGGGCCTACGAGCAGTACTTC. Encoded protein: CASSLVQGAYEQYF.

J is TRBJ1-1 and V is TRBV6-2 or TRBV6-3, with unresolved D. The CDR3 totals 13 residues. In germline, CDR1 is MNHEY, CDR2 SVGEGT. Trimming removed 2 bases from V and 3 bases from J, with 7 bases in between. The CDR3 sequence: CASSYERDTEAFF. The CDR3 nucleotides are TGTGCCAGCAGTTACGAGCGGGACACTGAAGCTTTCTTT.

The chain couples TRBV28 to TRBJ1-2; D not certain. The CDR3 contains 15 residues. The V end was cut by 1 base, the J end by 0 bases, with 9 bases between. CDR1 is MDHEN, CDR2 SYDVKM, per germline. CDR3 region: CASSLYSGPNYGYTF. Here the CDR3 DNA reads TGTGCCAGCAGTTTATACTCAGGACCTAACTATGGCTACACCTTC.

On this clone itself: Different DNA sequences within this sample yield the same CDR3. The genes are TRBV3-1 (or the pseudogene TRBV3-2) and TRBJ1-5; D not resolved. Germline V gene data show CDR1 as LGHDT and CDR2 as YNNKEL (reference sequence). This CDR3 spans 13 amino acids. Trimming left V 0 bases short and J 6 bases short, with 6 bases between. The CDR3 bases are TGTGCCAGCAGCCAAGATCTTGGTCAGCCCCAGCATTTT. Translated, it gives CASSQDLGQPQHF.

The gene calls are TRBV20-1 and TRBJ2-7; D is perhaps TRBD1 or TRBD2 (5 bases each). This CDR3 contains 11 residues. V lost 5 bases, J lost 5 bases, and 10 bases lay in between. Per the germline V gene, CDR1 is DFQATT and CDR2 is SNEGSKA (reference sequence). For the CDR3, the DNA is TGCAGTGCTGGGGGAGACCACGAGCAGTACTTC. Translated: CSAGGDHEQYF.